This T cell receptor beta chain is drawn from a study of blood T cell repertoires in COVID-19. CDR1 is SGDLS and CDR2 is YYNGEE in the germline V gene. The V gene lost 4 bases and the J gene lost 2 bases, with 7 bases spanning the gap. CDR3 size: 13 residues. Sequenced by immunoSEQ multiplex PCR; TCRdb stores in-frame clones only, minus some. The table includes some 380,000 clones, about 90% detected once. The sequenced material came from peripheral blood. This chain connects TRBV9 to TRBJ2-1; D is unresolved. This TCR was recovered from a man younger than 35 with active or convalescent COVID-19. This chain's CDR3 is CASSPFPYNEQFF. In DNA form, the CDR3 reads TGTGCCAGCAGCCCATTCCCCTACAATGAGCAGTTCTTC.